These T cell receptor beta chains were read from a single sample in a study of T cell responses to AZD1222 COVID-19 vaccine. Libraries were prepared by immunoSEQ multiplex PCR; TCRdb keeps only in-frame clonotypes and omits some of them. This table holds more than 55,000 clones, about 88% found once. The specimen was peripheral blood, collected 28 days after the second AZD1222 dose. These receptor sequences come from an adult who received the AZD1222 COVID-19 vaccine. Both conserved end residues are part of each CDR3. The order of the fields is CDR3 length, clone size, V gene, D gene, J gene, CDR3 DNA, CDR3 protein. The D gene is left open where the match is weak. Only some rows state a clone size, as once, few, many or a class for expanded clones.

12	.	TRBV12-3/TRBV12-4	.	TRBJ2-1	TGTGCCAGCAGTTTAGGAGTGCACGAGCAGTTCTTC	CASSLGVHEQFF
15	.	TRBV7-9	TRBD2	TRBJ2-3	TGTGCCAGCAGCCTACGGGGGACTACCACAGATACGCAGTATTTT	CASSLRGTTTDTQYF
12	.	TRBV9	.	TRBJ1-1	TGTGCCAGCAGCGTAGGGTTCACTGAAGCTTTCTTT	CASSVGFTEAFF
14	.	TRBV2	TRBD1	TRBJ1-4	TGTGCCAGCAGGGTACAGGGGTTAAATGAAAAACTGTTTTTT	CASRVQGLNEKLFF
15	.	TRBV24-1	.	TRBJ2-6	TGTGCCACCAGCATGGGCCCCTCTGGGGCCAACGTCCTGACTTTC	CATSMGPSGANVLTF
15	.	TRBV30	.	TRBJ1-6	TGTGCCTGGAGTGTCCCGGGGATCTATAATTCACCCCTCCACTTT	CAWSVPGIYNSPLHF
13	.	TRBV5-4	.	TRBJ2-5	TGTGCCAGCAGCTTGGTCCGGAGCCAGACCCAGTACTTC	CASSLVRSQTQYF
11	.	TRBV20-1	.	TRBJ1-5	TGCAGTGCTAGTGGGTCGGAGCCCCAGCATTTT	CSASGSEPQHF
13	.	TRBV7-9	.	TRBJ2-3	TGTGCCAGCAGCTCCCGACAACAAGATACGCAGTATTTT	CASSSRQQDTQYF
12	.	TRBV21-1	.	TRBJ2-5	TGTGCCAGCCGGGGAGGGTCAGAGACCCAGTACTTC	CASRGGSETQYF
14	once	TRBV28	.	TRBJ1-1	TGTGCCGCGGGTGGAGACAGCTCGAACACTGAAGCTTTCTTT	CAAGGDSSNTEAFF
17	.	TRBV7-2	.	TRBJ1-5	TGTGCCAGCAGCTTAGGATTGCCGGCTCTTACCGGGCAGCCCCAGCATTTT	CASSLGLPALTGQPQHF
14	.	TRBV9	TRBD1	TRBJ1-6	TGTGCCAGCAGCGGGGACAGGGTCAATTCACCCCTCCACTTT	CASSGDRVNSPLHF
15	.	TRBV19	.	TRBJ1-2	TGTGCCAGTAGCTCCGGGACATACCCTAACTATGGCTACACCTTC	CASSSGTYPNYGYTF
15	.	TRBV28	.	TRBJ2-1	TGTGCCAGCTGGGGAGGTGGGGACGGCTACAATGAGCAGTTCTTC	CASWGGGDGYNEQFF
17	few	TRBV9	.	TRBJ1-4	TGTGCCAGCAGCCCCAACGTTCCGGGGGCGGCTAATGAAAAACTGTTTTTT	CASSPNVPGAANEKLFF
15	.	TRBV24-1	TRBD1	TRBJ2-2	TGTGCCACTACTGGACAGGGGACCAACACCGGGGAGCTGTTTTTT	CATTGQGTNTGELFF
15	.	TRBV10-3	.	TRBJ1-5	TGTGCCATCAGTGAGGGACGAAATAGCAATCAGCCCCAGCATTTT	CAISEGRNSNQPQHF
13	once	TRBV2	.	TRBJ1-5	TGTGCCAGCAGTGACGCCTTGGGGGGGCGACGAGGCTTT	CASSDALGGRRGF
15	.	TRBV9	.	TRBJ1-3	TGTGCCAGCAGCGCCCTTAGTTTTTCTGGAAACACCATATATTTT	CASSALSFSGNTIYF
16	.	TRBV27	TRBD1	TRBJ2-7	TGTGCCAGCAGTCACGGCCCGGGACAGGGGATGTACGAGCAGTACTTC	CASSHGPGQGMYEQYF
14	once	TRBV10-3	TRBD2	TRBJ2-1	TGTGCCATCGGCGGGACTAGCGGGAGCAATGAGCAGTTCTTC	CAIGGTSGSNEQFF
16	.	TRBV11-2	TRBD2	TRBJ2-1	TGTGCCAGCAGCTTAGAAGGACTAGCGGGGGTTGGGGAGCAGTTCTTC	CASSLEGLAGVGEQFF
13	.	TRBV6-6	TRBD1	TRBJ1-3	TGTGCCAGCACCGGACAGGGAAGAAACACCATATATTTT	CASTGQGRNTIYF
13	.	TRBV27	.	TRBJ2-3	TGTGCCAGCAGTTTGACTCGCACAGATACGCAGTATTTT	CASSLTRTDTQYF
16	.	TRBV13	.	TRBJ1-3	TGTGCCAGCAGCCTGGGACACCGGTCTTCTGGAAACACCATATATTTT	CASSLGHRSSGNTIYF
18	.	TRBV19	.	TRBJ1-5	TGTGCCAGTAGTATAGACCCCTTCGGACGTCCGCCCCTACGGACCCAGCATTTT	CASSIDPFGRPPLRTQHF
13	.	TRBV7-2	.	TRBJ1-1	TGTGCCAGCAGCTCGGGACAGAACACTGAAGCTTTCTTT	CASSSGQNTEAFF